The 21 T cell receptor beta chains below all came from one sample that was sequenced in a study of blood T cell repertoires in COVID-19. Produced via immunoSEQ multiplex PCR; TCRdb's table is partial and in-frame only. This sample has roughly 120,000 clones; over 70% occur once, and the top ten carry approximately 0.77%. The sequenced sample was peripheral blood. Source of these receptors: a woman in her seventies with acute or convalescent COVID-19.

The chain joins TRBV5-1 to TRBJ1-2; possibly TRBD1 for D (6 bases). The germline CDR1 and CDR2 sequences are SGHRS and YFSETQ. Trimming shortened V by 0 bases and J by 5 bases, and 14 bases separated the two germline ends. The CDR3 is 15 residues long. The CDR3 region has the DNA TGCGCCAGCAGCTTGGAAGGACAGCCTGGGTATGGCTACACCTTC. Translation: CASSLEGQPGYGYTF.

This rearrangement joins TRBV9 to TRBJ1-4; no definite D call. The ends were cut back, 0 bases at V and 6 bases at J, with 15 bases in the middle. The CDR3 is made up of 16 amino acids. Germline loops: CDR1 SGDLS, CDR2 YYNGEE. Here the CDR3 DNA reads TGTGCCAGCAGCGTAGCGGGGAGTGGCGCCTATGAAAAACTGTTTTTT. Residues: CASSVAGSGAYEKLFF. The entire variable domain, with the rest obtained from reference TRBV9 and TRBJ1-4, is as follows: DSGVTQTPKHLITATGQRVTLRCSPRSGDLSVYWYQQSLDQGLQFLIQYYNGEERAKGNILERFSAQQFPDLHSELNLSSLELGDSALYFCASSVAGSGAYEKLFFGSGTQLSVL.

This clone was seen just once. The chain links TRBV6-4 to TRBJ2-7; tentatively, D is TRBD1 (6 bases). V gave up 0 bases and J gave up 0 bases, with 21 bases separating them. The length of the CDR3 is 19 residues. Per germline, CDR1 MRHNA and CDR2 SNTAGT. Written as DNA, the CDR3 is TGTGCCAGCAGTGACTCGAGTAGGGGGTCCGACCTCGACTCCTACGAGCAGTACTTC. Translating gives CASSDSSRGSDLDSYEQYF.

The sample holds a few counts of this clone. The J gene is TRBJ2-3, the V gene TRBV2; D might be TRBD2 (6 bases). CDR3 size: 17 residues. Trimming took off 5 bases at V and 0 bases at J, with 18 bases between the two ends. CDR1 SNHLY and CDR2 FYNNEI come from the germline V gene. CDR3 nucleotides: TGTGCCAGCAGTCCCGGGACTTACGACACTAGCACAGATACGCAGTATTTT. It is translated as CASSPGTYDTSTDTQYF.

Only a few counts were recorded for this clone. The V and J genes are TRBV7-9 and TRBJ2-1; D unresolved. The V gene lost 1 base and the J gene lost 7 bases, with 14 bases spanning the gap. Germline V gene data show CDR1 as SEHNR and CDR2 as FQNEAQ (reference sequence). The CDR3 length is 15 residues. CDR3 nucleotides: TGTGCCAGCAGCTTAGGATACCAGTCCGCAAATGAGCAGTTCTTC. Encoded protein: CASSLGYQSANEQFF.

The chain combines TRBV29-1 with TRBJ2-7; the D gene is possibly TRBD1 (6 bases). CDR1 and CDR2 from the germline V gene are SQVTM and ANQGSEA. V was pared by 6 bases and J by 6 bases, with 18 bases between. The CDR3 is made up of 13 amino acids. The CDR3 spells CSVSTGKGSEQYF. The CDR3 DNA follows: TGCAGCGTGTCGACAGGCAAAGGTTCCGAGCAGTACTTC.

The chain is built from TRBV5-1 and TRBJ2-2; D may be TRBD1 (6 bases). V was trimmed by 1 base and J by 0 bases, leaving 10 bases between them. The CDR3 is made up of 16 amino acids. Germline-derived CDR1 and CDR2 are SGHRS and YFSETQ. The CDR3 reads CASSLQGTSNTGELFF. CDR3 coding DNA: TGCGCCAGCAGCTTGCAGGGGACATCGAACACCGGGGAGCTGTTTTTT. Filled out from reference TRBV5-1 and TRBJ2-2, the complete variable domain reads KAGVTQTPRYLIKTRGQQVTLSCSPISGHRSVSWYQQTPGQGLQFLFEYFSETQRNKGNFPGRFSGRQFSNSRSEMNVSTLELGDSALYLCASSLQGTSNTGELFFGEGSRLTVL.

The chain couples TRBV5-5 to TRBJ1-5; D unresolved. From germline, CDR1 is SGHKS and CDR2 YYEKEE (reference sequence). There are 15 residues in the CDR3. V was clipped by 4 bases and J by 2 bases, with 13 bases between them. CDR3 region: CASSMAGGGNQPQHF. The CDR3 nucleotides are TGTGCCAGCAGCATGGCTGGCGGGGGCAATCAGCCCCAGCATTTT.

This clone has a handful of counts. The gene calls are TRBV7-6 and TRBJ1-1; 7 nucleotides agree with TRBD1. The CDR3 is 17 residues long. With V trimmed by 2 bases and J by 2 bases, 11 bases remained unmatched. CDR1 SGHVS and CDR2 FNYEAQ come from the germline V gene. In nucleotides, the CDR3 is TGTGCCAGCAGCTTACCCCGGGGACAGTTTTTCAACACTGAAGCTTTCTTT. Its protein product is CASSLPRGQFFNTEAFF.

This clone has only one observation. This chain links TRBV25-1 with TRBJ1-1, with D possibly being TRBD1 (5 bases). Trimming removed 1 base at V and 7 bases at J, with 16 bases between. Looked up from germline, CDR1 is MGHDK and CDR2 is SYGVNS. CDR3 length: 15 amino acids. In nucleotides, the CDR3 is TGTGCCAGCAGTGAATTAAAGGCAGGGATCGTTGAAGCTTTCTTT. It codes for CASSELKAGIVEAFF.

This chain links TRBV2 with TRBJ1-2; 7 bases line up with TRBD1. The CDR3 consists of 13 residues. Germline trimming cut 5 bases from V and 7 bases from J; bases unmatched to any gene: 7. The germline V gene encodes CDR1 SNHLY and CDR2 FYNNEI. CDR3 loop: CASSIRQGSGYTF. In DNA, the CDR3 is TGTGCCAGCAGTATTCGACAGGGAAGTGGCTACACCTTC.

The chain recombines TRBV6-1 with TRBJ1-6; 8 nucleotides line up with TRBD1. The CDR3 consists of 19 residues. Germline CDR1 reads MNHNS; CDR2 reads SASEGT. Trimming at V came to 2 bases and at J to 6 bases, leaving 15 bases not matched to a gene. CDR3 residues: CASSERARTGMFGNSPLHF. CDR3 nucleotides: TGTGCCAGCAGTGAAAGGGCGAGGACAGGGATGTTTGGTAATTCACCCCTCCACTTT.

The chain is built from TRBV3-1 (or the pseudogene TRBV3-2) and TRBJ2-7, with a possible D match to TRBD1 (6 bases). The CDR3 extends over 14 amino acids. V lost 3 bases, J lost 6 bases, and 15 bases lay in between. Germline values: CDR1 LGHDT, CDR2 YNNKEL (reference sequence). The CDR3 here is CASSQSQGLSEQYF. CDR3 DNA: TGTGCCAGCAGCCAGTCACAGGGATTGAGCGAGCAGTACTTC.

The V gene is TRBV18, the J gene TRBJ2-6; D unclear. The CDR3 length is 15 residues. Trimming shortened V by 3 bases and J by 3 bases, and 9 bases separated the two germline ends. Germline V gives CDR1 KGHSH, CDR2 LQKENI. CDR3 nucleotides: TGTGCCAGCTCACCGCAGGTCCATGGGGCCAACGTCCTGACTTTC. Translation: CASSPQVHGANVLTF.

V and J are TRBV5-1 and TRBJ2-3; the D gene is possibly TRBD1 (7 bases). V dropped 6 bases and J dropped 6 bases, with 17 bases sitting between them. Germline V CDR1 and CDR2: SGHRS, YFSETQ. CDR3 length equals 14 residues. CDR3 bases: TGCGCCAGCAAGGAGGGGGCCCCCCGGGATACGCAGTATTTT. As protein: CASKEGAPRDTQYF. The entire variable domain, with the rest obtained from reference TRBV5-1 and TRBJ2-3, is as follows: KAGVTQTPRYLIKTRGQQVTLSCSPISGHRSVSWYQQTPGQGLQFLFEYFSETQRNKGNFPGRFSGRQFSNSRSEMNVSTLELGDSALYLCASKEGAPRDTQYFGPGTRLTVL.

This clone was seen only a few times. The chain couples TRBV10-3 to TRBJ1-5; the D gene is possibly TRBD1 (6 bases). The CDR3 has 14 residues. Germline-derived CDR1 and CDR2 are ENHRY and SYGVKD. Between the trimmed V and J ends, which lost 10 bases and 0 bases, there was a span of 13 bases. CDR3 sequence: CATHRDNSNQPQHF. The CDR3 nucleotides are TGTGCCACGCACCGGGACAATAGCAATCAGCCCCAGCATTTT.

V is TRBV12-5 and J is TRBJ1-1; the match to TRBD1 covers 9 bases. Losses at the gene ends were 4 bases for V and 1 base for J; bases not matched to a gene: 1. CDR3 length: 14 amino acids. Germline V gene data show CDR1 as LGHNT and CDR2 as FRNRAP. CDR3: CASGWTGANTEAFF. CDR3 sequence (DNA): TGTGCTAGTGGTTGGACAGGGGCGAACACTGAAGCTTTCTTT. The full variable domain, in which reference TRBV12-5 and TRBJ1-1 provide the parts outside the CDR3, is DARVTQTPRHKVTEMGQEVTMRCQPILGHNTVFWYRQTMMQGLELLAYFRNRAPLDDSGMPKDRFSAEMPDATLATLKIQPSEPRDSAVYFCASGWTGANTEAFFGQGTRLTVV.

V gene TRBV5-4 combines with J gene TRBJ1-2; maybe TRBD1 (6 bases). This CDR3 region has 15 residues. Germline values: CDR1 SGHNT, CDR2 YYREEE (reference sequence). Trimming took 4 bases from V and 2 from J, leaving 15 bases between them. The CDR3, as DNA: TGTGCCAGCAGCCCGGAGGCAACAGGGAACTATGGCTACACCTTC. It is translated as CASSPEATGNYGYTF.

The rearrangement joins TRBV6-5 to TRBJ2-5; TRBD2 matches 8 bases. Germline lookup yields CDR1 MNHEY and CDR2 SVGAGI. The V segment lost 6 bases and the J segment 1 base; nucleotides outside the gene matches: 7. This CDR3 is built from 15 residues. CDR3 coding DNA: TGTGCCAGCAGGGCGGCGGGGGGCCTCCAAGAGACCCAGTACTTC. Translating gives CASRAAGGLQETQYF.

The genes are TRBV19 and TRBJ1-6, with D perhaps matching TRBD1 (5 bases). V was shortened by 0 bases and J by 8 bases, with 8 bases between the two germline ends. The germline V gene has CDR1 LNHDA and CDR2 SQIVND (reference sequence). The CDR3 covers 14 residues. Here the CDR3 reads CASSIDEGDSPLHF. CDR3 sequence (DNA): TGTGCCAGTAGTATAGATGAAGGGGATTCACCCCTCCACTTT.

This clone was detected once. The chain combines TRBV19 with TRBJ1-1; D perhaps matches TRBD1 (5 bases). The CDR3 covers 14 residues. CDR1 is LNHDA, CDR2 SQIVND, per germline (reference sequence). Trimming removed 3 bases at V and 7 bases at J, with 15 bases between. In nucleotides, the CDR3 is TGTGCCAGTAGTATGAGAGACAGACATAATGAAGCTTTCTTT. Translated, it gives CASSMRDRHNEAFF.